Shown below are 2 T cell receptor beta chains from a single sample sequenced in a study of shared clonotypes between healthy human individuals. Only in-frame clones appear in the TCRdb table, and some are missing; sequencing was by immunoSEQ multiplex PCR. This sample has about 2.1 million clones, with roughly 93% found just once. Terminally differentiated effector memory CD45RA+ cells were excluded from the naive CD8 cells, which were CD45RO-negative and positively selected for CCR7. Input material: naive CD8+ T cells from PBMCs. These receptors all stem from a man younger than 35 in good health. Some clones in this sample may be carry-over from other donors' samples.

The chain joins TRBV10-3 to TRBJ2-7, with a weak D call TRBD1 (6 bases). Trimming took off 8 bases at V and 6 bases at J, with 17 bases between the two ends. Per the germline V gene, CDR1 is ENHRY and CDR2 is SYGVKD. The CDR3 is 13 residues long. The CDR3 protein is CAIGSAGDREQYF. The CDR3 nucleotides read TGTGCCATCGGGTCGGCAGGGGACCGCGAGCAGTACTTC.

The DNA of the CDR3 is TGTGCCAGCAGCGTGGGAGCGGCGCAAATCTACGAGCAGTACTTC. This translates into CASSVGAAQIYEQYF. V is TRBV9 and J is TRBJ2-7, with D perhaps matching TRBD2 (5 bases). The CDR3 has 15 amino acids. Germline-derived CDR1 and CDR2 are SGDLS and YYNGEE. Between the trimmed V and J ends, which lost 2 bases and 3 bases, there was a span of 15 bases.